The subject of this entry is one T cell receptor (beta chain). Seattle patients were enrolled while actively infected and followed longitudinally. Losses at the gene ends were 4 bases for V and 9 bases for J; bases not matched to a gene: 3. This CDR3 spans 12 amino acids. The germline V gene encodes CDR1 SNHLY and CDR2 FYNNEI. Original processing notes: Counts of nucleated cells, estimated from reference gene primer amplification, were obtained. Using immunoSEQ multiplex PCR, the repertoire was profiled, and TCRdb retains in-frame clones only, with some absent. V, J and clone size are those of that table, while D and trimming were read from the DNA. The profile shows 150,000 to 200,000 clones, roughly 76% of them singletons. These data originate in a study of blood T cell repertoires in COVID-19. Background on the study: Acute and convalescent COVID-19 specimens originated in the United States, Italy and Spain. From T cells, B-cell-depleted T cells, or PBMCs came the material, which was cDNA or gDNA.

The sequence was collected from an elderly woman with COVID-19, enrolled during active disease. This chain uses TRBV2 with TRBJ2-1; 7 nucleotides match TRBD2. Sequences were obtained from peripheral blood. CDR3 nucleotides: TGTGCCAGCAGTGGACTAGCATCTGAGCAGTTCTTC. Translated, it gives CASSGLASEQFF.